This T cell receptor beta chain was obtained from a study of regulatory T cells in long-lasting Graves disease. Germline values: CDR1 SGHRS, CDR2 YFSETQ. This CDR3 comprises 12 residues. Time point here: persistent/refractory GD, antithyroid drugs over 5 years with positive TRAb. PBMCs were the source of the RNA used for TCR sequencing. In building TCR beta libraries, iRepertoire HTBI primers were used together with Arm-PCR of CDR3 regions. TCRdb used MiXCR to reprocess the multiplex PCR reads, holding one entry per CDR3 protein. The table has 400,000 to 500,000 distinct CDR3 sequences, around 20% seen once. Points on this clonotype: Antigen: not known. Since a much larger clone is just one base distant, this may be a read error.

Study conclusions and caveats: Gene preferences differed: TRBV28, TRBJ1-2, TRBJ2-5 in persistent cases. Newly diagnosed Graves' patients had higher TCR diversity than persistent ones.

This sample comprised peripheral blood mononuclear cells (PBMCs), obtained when the disease was refractory, from a patient treated with antithyroid drugs. This chain uses TRBV5-1 with TRBJ2-7; D gene uncertain. The TCR originated in a female donor with Graves disease. The CDR3 DNA is TGCGCCAGCAGCTTGCAGGACGGCGAGCAGTGCTTC. Encoded protein: CASSLQDGEQCF. The whole variable domain, filled in from reference TRBV5-1 and TRBJ2-7, reads KAGVTQTPRYLIKTRGQQVTLSCSPISGHRSVSWYQQTPGQGLQFLFEYFSETQRNKGNFPGRFSGRQFSNSRSEMNVSTLELGDSALYLCASSLQDGEQCFGPGTRLTVT.